The 8 T cell receptor beta chains in this list originate from one sample, sequenced in a study of T-cell reconstitution after alpha-beta-depleted transplantation in children (TCRdb year 2016). According to the study, the label for this sample's treatment or condition signals: allogeneic hematopoietic cell transplantation with graft depleted of TCRalphabeta T cells and CD19 B cells. Library preparation used PCR. The data were produced on an Illumina HiSeq 2500. To normalize quantification of the TCRbeta repertoire, the TCR libraries were built with molecular barcoding that relied on unique molecular identifiers. The public reads were reanalyzed by TCRdb: fastp trimming at Q25, MiXCR alignment, in-frame beta chains only. All rows with the same CDR3 protein become a single entry with the most common DNA and genes. This sample comprises hundreds of thousands of distinct CDR3 sequences, over 9.5% of them detected only once. The top ten clonotypes cover just over 2% of the sample.

The material was PBMCs, obtained before TCRalphabeta/CD19-depleted stem cell transplant. The source is a child aged 2 to 10 with inherited bone marrow failure, due to receive a stem cell transplant.

Ten or more counts support this clonotype. The V and J genes are TRBV29-1 and TRBJ2-5; maybe TRBD2 (6 bases). Trimming took off 3 bases at V and 4 bases at J, with 9 bases between the two ends. The germline V gene has CDR1 SQVTM and CDR2 ANQGSEA. The CDR3 covers 12 residues. The CDR3, as DNA: TGCAGCGTTGAGAGGGGAGGAGAGACCCAGTACTTC. Protein sequence: CSVERGGETQYF.

This clonotype showed up many times. The rearrangement joins TRBV4-3 to TRBJ2-7, with TRBD2 identical over 11 bases. Germline V lookup: CDR1 LGHNA, CDR2 YSLEER. The CDR3 totals 15 residues. Trimming took 4 bases from V and 4 from J; bases not matched to a gene: 6. CDR3 bases: TGCGCCAGCAGCCCACTAGCGGGAGTTGGGTACGAGCAGTACTTC. The encoded protein is CASSPLAGVGYEQYF.

The gene calls are TRBV20-1 and TRBJ2-7; TRBD1 matches at 8 bases. The CDR3 extends over 13 amino acids. V lost 3 bases to trimming and J lost 2 bases; unmatched junction nucleotides: 3. The germline gives CDR1 DFQATT, CDR2 SNEGSKA (reference sequence). The CDR3 bases are TGCAGTGCTAGTCGCAGGGGGCCCTACGAGCAGTACTTC. Its translation: CSASRRGPYEQYF.

This clonotype has ten or more counts. The rearrangement uses TRBV30 and TRBJ2-7, with 10 positions matching TRBD2. V shed 0 bases, J shed 3 bases, and the junction held 8 bases outside the gene matches. From germline, CDR1 is GTSNPN and CDR2 SVGIG (reference sequence). CDR3 length equals 16 residues. As DNA, the CDR3 is TGTGCCTGGAGTGTACCCGGACTAGCGGACGTCTACGAGCAGTACTTC. Translated: CAWSVPGLADVYEQYF.

This chain connects TRBV30 to TRBJ2-3; 9 positions agree with TRBD1. Germline V gene data show CDR1 as GTSNPN and CDR2 as SVGIG (reference sequence). This CDR3 spans 12 amino acids. V was pared by 8 bases and J by 2 bases, with 2 bases of the junction left unmatched. The CDR3 bases are TGTGCCGGACAGGGGACCACAGATACGCAGTATTTT. Its protein is CAGQGTTDTQYF.

The V and J genes are TRBV12-3 or TRBV12-4 and TRBJ1-3, with D tentatively TRBD1 (5 bases). The germline V and J ends were trimmed by 6 bases and 0 bases, with 24 bases remaining between them. This CDR3 contains 19 residues. The CDR3 bases are TGTGCCAGCAGCCTCTTTCCAATTCGGGACCTAAGCTCTGGAAACACCATATATTTT. Amino acid sequence: CASSLFPIRDLSSGNTIYF.

This clonotype occurred many times. The V call is TRBV7-9, the J call TRBJ2-7; D is uncertain. This CDR3 has 14 amino acids. The V and J ends lost 1 base and 2 bases respectively, with 9 bases between them. From germline, CDR1 is SEHNR and CDR2 FQNEAQ (reference sequence). CDR3 DNA: TGTGCCAGCAGCTTAGTTGGTCCTGCCTACGAGCAGTACTTC. The encoded protein is CASSLVGPAYEQYF.

The CDR3 here is CASSSTRRMYNEQFF. The CDR3 DNA sequence: TGTGCCAGCTCGTCCACTAGAAGAATGTACAATGAGCAGTTCTTC. The V call is TRBV18, the J call TRBJ2-1; D is perhaps TRBD2 (5 bases). The CDR3 has 15 amino acids. V was cut by 6 bases and J by 4 bases, with 16 bases left in between. In germline, CDR1 is KGHSH, CDR2 LQKENI.